The clone carrying this T cell receptor beta chain was observed a single time. The data originate from a study of blood T cell repertoires in COVID-19. The CDR3 is made up of 15 amino acids. Germline V gene lookup returns CDR1 MNHEY and CDR2 SVGEGT. Trimming cost V 5 bases and J 7 bases; bases outside gene matches: 9. The repertoire was sequenced with immunoSEQ multiplex PCR; TCRdb's copy has only in-frame clones and lacks some. Of about 14,000 clones in the sample, 73% were seen once. The sample was peripheral blood. The chain joins TRBV6-2 or TRBV6-3 to TRBJ1-4; 8 bases line up with TRBD1. The clonotype comes from a man aged 70 or older with acute or convalescent COVID-19. CDR3 bases: TGTGCCAGCAGTCACCATGTGGACAGGGCTGAAAAACTGTTTTTT. It is translated as CASSHHVDRAEKLFF.